The clone carrying this T cell receptor (beta chain) was seen only once. What it binds is unknown. The data derive from a study of cytomegalovirus exposure and HLA in healthy donors. Findings and limits, study-wide: The classifier was said to identify cytomegalovirus status with high specificity and sensitivity. Researchers counted approximately 160 TCR beta chains as cytomegalovirus-associated.

Here immunoSEQ multiplex PCR was the method, and the copy in TCRdb shows in-frame clones only, minus some. The sample holds about 160,000 clones, just under 90% seen once. In germline, CDR1 is LNHDA, CDR2 SQIVND (reference sequence). This CDR3 comprises 11 residues. V lost 8 bases, J lost 3 bases, and 7 bases lay in between. What was sequenced was PBMCs. This TCR was recovered from a woman younger than 30 in good health and CMV-seropositive. The chain employs TRBV19 and TRBJ2-5, with unresolved D. The CDR3 nucleotides are TGTGCCAGTCGGTACGAAGAGACCCAGTACTTC. This encodes CASRYEETQYF.